These 25 T cell receptor beta chains were all obtained from the same sample, sequenced in a study of molecular identifiers for immune sequencing clone quantification. Using its own MiXCR run on the PCR reads, TCRdb lists one record per CDR3 protein. The repertoire consists of about 98,000 distinct CDR3 sequences, with 30% to 35% occurring once and the leading ten covering roughly 9.7%. Sequencing was carried out using naive CD8+ T cells from blood, with Jurkat cell RNA spiked in. The subset denotes: FACS-sorted CD8+CD4-CCR7+CD45RA+ naive T cells. All receptors come from a human donor in good health. Some libraries in this study had Jurkat cell RNA spiked in.

This clonotype came up a few times. The gene calls are TRBV18 and TRBJ2-1; no reliable D call. V lost 3 bases and J 0 bases, leaving 9 bases between the germline ends. Germline V gives CDR1 KGHSH, CDR2 LQKENI. CDR3 length: 15 amino acids. The CDR3 is CASSPVRSSYNEQFF. The DNA of the CDR3 is TGTGCCAGCTCACCGGTCCGGAGCTCCTACAATGAGCAGTTCTTC.

This clonotype was observed a handful of times. This sequence joins TRBV6-2 or TRBV6-3 and TRBJ2-1; D ambiguous. Trimming left V 2 bases short and J 0 bases short, with 8 bases between. Germline lookup yields CDR1 MNHEY and CDR2 SVGEGT. This CDR3 comprises 15 residues. CDR3 nucleotides: TGTGCCAGCAGTTACCGAGAGAGCTCCTACAATGAGCAGTTCTTC. It codes for CASSYRESSYNEQFF.

V is TRBV7-9 and J is TRBJ2-3; 9 nucleotides align to TRBD1. Germline V gene sequence: CDR1 SEHNR, CDR2 FQNEAQ (reference sequence). J was trimmed by 3 bases and V by 6 bases; bases with no gene match: 10. The CDR3 sequence is 16 residues long. In nucleotides, the CDR3 is TGTGCCAGCAGAACCACAGGGGGCTGCAGAACAGATACGCAGTATTTT. It specifies CASRTTGGCRTDTQYF.

The rearrangement uses TRBV7-3 and TRBJ2-1, with TRBD2 matching over 13 bases. CDR1 is SGHTA, CDR2 FQGTGA, per germline. J gave up 5 bases and V 4 bases, and 2 bases lay outside the gene matches. This CDR3 is 15 amino acids long. CDR3 coding DNA: TGTGCCAGCAGCTCAGGACTAGCGGGAGACAATGAGCAGTTCTTC. As protein: CASSSGLAGDNEQFF.

This clonotype was seen a few times. The J gene is TRBJ2-2, the V gene TRBV28; a possible D gene is TRBD1 (5 bases). Trimming shortened V by 2 bases and J by 3 bases, and 13 bases separated the two germline ends. Germline-derived CDR1 and CDR2 are MDHEN and SYDVKM. CDR3 length: 16 residues. CDR3 residues: CASSLGAKGHTGELFF. CDR3 in DNA: TGTGCCAGCAGTTTAGGGGCAAAGGGGCACACCGGGGAGCTGTTTTTT.

The chain uses TRBV18 and TRBJ2-4, with D unclear. TRBJ2-1 matches the DNA end more closely, so the J call is doubtful. The CDR3 runs 17 residues. Germline V gives CDR1 KGHSH, CDR2 LQKENI. The CDR3 spells CASSPTPIGDRKNIQFF. The DNA for the CDR3 is TGTGCCAGCTCCCCAACGCCCATAGGTGACCGCAAAAACATTCAGTTCTTC.

Regarding this clonotype: The junction departs from germline at one end; a sequencing error may be responsible. Here the CDR3 DNA reads TGTGCCAGCTGCGTAGTCGAGGGACCTCTAGCGGGAGGCCCCTACGAGCAGTACTTC. It yields the protein CASCVVEGPLAGGPYEQYF. The rearrangement links TRBV9 to TRBJ2-7; 11 bases align to TRBD2. CDR3 length: 19 amino acids. Germline V gives CDR1 SGDLS, CDR2 YYNGEE. Variable domain in full (rest from reference TRBV9 and TRBJ2-7): DSGVTQTPKHLITATGQRVTLRCSPRSGDLSVYWYQQSLDQGLQFLIQYYNGEERAKGNILERFSAQQFPDLHSELNLSSLELGDSALYFCASCVVEGPLAGGPYEQYFGPGTRLTVT.

This rearrangement joins TRBV27 to TRBJ1-2, with no clear D. The CDR3 runs 11 residues. Trimming took 6 bases from V and 6 from J, leaving 8 bases between them. CDR1 is MNHEY and CDR2 is SMNVEV in the germline V gene (reference sequence). CDR3 coding DNA: TGTGCCAGCAGGACATACGATGGCTACACCTTC. Its protein is CASRTYDGYTF.

This clonotype occurred many times. This chain links TRBV7-3 with TRBJ2-5; D is ambiguous. The CDR3 sequence is 15 residues long. Germline V gene data show CDR1 as SGHTA and CDR2 as FQGTGA. V lost 5 bases, J lost 2 bases, and 15 bases lay in between. CDR3 loop: CASSRGSVRQETQYF. DNA for the CDR3: TGTGCCAGCAGCAGAGGAAGCGTCAGACAAGAGACCCAGTACTTC.

The V call is TRBV7-2, the J call TRBJ2-7; D gene ambiguous. Trimming stripped 0 bases from V and 4 bases from J, with 13 bases between. Germline V gives CDR1 SGHTA, CDR2 FQGNSA. The CDR3 contains 15 residues. Here the CDR3 reads CASSLANNPPYEQYF. The CDR3 DNA sequence: TGTGCCAGCAGCTTAGCCAATAACCCACCTTACGAGCAGTACTTC.

Comment on this clonotype: An end of the junction differs from the germline gene, which may be a read error. The gene calls are TRBV27 and TRBJ1-4; no definite D call. The CDR3 runs 15 residues. Germline V lookup: CDR1 MNHEY, CDR2 SMNVEV (reference sequence). DNA for the CDR3: TGTGCCAGCAGTGACGGACCCAGTCCCAATGAAAAACCGTTTTTT. It translates to CASSDGPSPNEKPFF.

This clonotype has a handful of counts. The chain couples TRBV4-1 to TRBJ2-3, with D possibly TRBD2 on 6 matching bases. Trimming cost V 1 base and J 5 bases, with 10 bases left between them. The CDR3 runs to 14 residues. The V gene's germline CDR1 is MGHRA and CDR2 YSYEKL. The CDR3: CASSQAVGGDTQYF. CDR3 in DNA: TGCGCCAGCAGCCAAGCCGTCGGGGGAGATACGCAGTATTTT.

CDR3 in amino acids: CASSLVSGGLGNEQFF. CDR3 nucleotides: TGTGCCAGCAGCTTAGTTAGCGGGGGGCTCGGCAATGAGCAGTTCTTC. The gene calls are TRBV7-8 and TRBJ2-1, with 10 bases fitting TRBD2. This CDR3 region has 16 residues. The germline CDR1 and CDR2 sequences are SGHVS and FQNEAQ. The V segment lost 1 base and the J segment 6 bases; nucleotides outside the gene matches: 6.

Many counts were recorded for this clonotype. V is TRBV7-9 and J is TRBJ2-3; D unresolved. CDR1 is SEHNR, CDR2 FQNEAQ, per germline (reference sequence). V shed 1 base and J shed 1 base, with 6 bases lying between them. CDR3 size: 14 residues. The CDR3 here is CASSLGPRTDTQYF. The CDR3 DNA reads as TGTGCCAGCAGCTTAGGCCCTCGCACAGATACGCAGTATTTT.

This clonotype came up a few times. The chain couples TRBV6-5 to TRBJ2-3, with 7 positions matching TRBD1. The CDR3 runs to 17 residues. Germline loops: CDR1 MNHEY, CDR2 SVGAGI. With V trimmed by 4 bases and J by 6 bases, 16 bases remained unmatched. CDR3 region: CASSSGWGQSHPDTQYF. The DNA for the CDR3 is TGTGCCAGCAGTTCGGGATGGGGACAGAGCCATCCGGATACGCAGTATTTT.

Points on this clonotype: This clone may be a read error of a much larger clone one base away. The CDR3: CASSLAVGEKYF. CDR3 in DNA: TGTGCCAGCAGCTTAGCCGTTGGCGAGAAGTACTTC. The chain joins TRBV7-2 to TRBJ2-7, with unresolved D. The germline CDR1 and CDR2 sequences are SGHTA and FQGNSA. This CDR3 has 12 amino acids.

The chain employs TRBV20-1 and TRBJ1-3; a weak D match, TRBD1 (6 bases). Deletions cut 2 bases from V and 0 bases from J, with 8 bases between. The CDR3 spans 14 residues. Germline V CDR1 and CDR2: DFQATT, SNEGSKA (reference sequence). CDR3 region: CSARIQGSGNTIYF. The CDR3 region has the DNA TGCAGTGCTAGAATACAGGGCTCTGGAAACACCATATATTTT.

Notes on this clonotype: A read error may explain this, as a much larger clone is one base away. The rearrangement joins TRBV19 to TRBJ2-5; 11 positions match TRBD2. The CDR3 spans 15 residues. Per the germline V gene, CDR1 is LNHDA and CDR2 is SQIVND (reference sequence). The CDR3: CASSIELAGEEPQYF. CDR3 bases: TGTGCCAGTAGTATAGAACTAGCGGGAGAAGAGCCCCAGTACTTC. Full variable domain (remainder filled in from reference TRBV19 and TRBJ2-5): DGGITQSPKYLFRKEGQNVTLSCEQNLNHDAMYWYRQDPGQGLRLIYYSQIVNDFQKGDIAEGYSVSREKKESFPLTVTSAQKNPTAFYLCASSIELAGEEPQYFGPGTRLLVL.

Note on this clonotype: The junction and the germline gene differ at one end; a read error may be behind it. This chain joins TRBV27 and TRBJ2-4; 8 bases fit TRBD2. This CDR3 is built from 14 residues. Germline lookup yields CDR1 MNHEY and CDR2 SMNVEV (reference sequence). CDR3 DNA: TGTGCCAGCAGTTTGCGGGGGGCGAGCAACACTCAGTACTTC. It specifies CASSLRGASNTQYF.

This clonotype was counted a few times. The chain employs TRBV5-6 and TRBJ1-6; D is ambiguous. CDR1 and CDR2 (germline): SGHDT, YYEEEE. V was clipped by 4 bases and J by 10 bases, with 9 bases between them. CDR3 size: 12 residues. The CDR3 DNA reads as TGTGCCAGCAGCGGCACGAGGTCACCCCTCCACTTT. It is translated as CASSGTRSPLHF.

The chain carries TRBV12-3 or TRBV12-4 and TRBJ2-7; 7 nucleotides agree with TRBD1. V dropped 5 bases and J dropped 4; count of bases not matched to a gene: 14. The CDR3 spans 16 residues. CDR3 DNA: TGTGCCAGCAGTACTTTCGACAGGGATTTGGAGTACGAGCAGTACTTC. It yields the protein CASSTFDRDLEYEQYF.

Note on this clonotype: A much bigger clone sits one base away, suggesting this may be a read error. The chain combines TRBV4-3 with TRBJ2-5; 10 bases are a match to TRBD2. Looked up from germline, CDR1 is LGHNA and CDR2 is YSLEER. The length of the CDR3 is 14 residues. CDR3 nucleotides: TGCGCCGGCAGCCAGCTAGCGGGAGCAGAGACCCAGTACTTC. Its translation: CAGSQLAGAETQYF.

The chain employs TRBV12-5 and TRBJ2-2; D not certain. The CDR3 length is 18 residues. Trimming stripped 0 bases from V and 1 base from J, with 15 bases between. From germline, CDR1 is LGHNT and CDR2 FRNRAP. The CDR3 loop reads CASGLVLFGEKNTGELFF. DNA of the CDR3: TGTGCTAGTGGTTTGGTACTTTTCGGAGAGAAGAACACCGGGGAGCTGTTTTTT.

This clonotype was seen more than once but under ten times. V is TRBV28 and J is TRBJ1-2; a possible D gene is TRBD1 (5 bases). This CDR3 spans 13 amino acids. The V and J ends lost 3 bases and 6 bases respectively, with 11 bases between them. CDR1 and CDR2 from the germline V gene are MDHEN and SYDVKM. The CDR3 DNA follows: TGTGCCAGCAGTTTGGCAGGGCCGAATGGCTACACCTTC. It encodes CASSLAGPNGYTF.

The J gene is TRBJ2-3, the V gene TRBV27; perhaps TRBD1 as D (6 bases). The CDR3 consists of 11 residues. V lost 10 bases to trimming and J lost 6 bases, with 11 bases between them. The germline V gene encodes CDR1 MNHEY and CDR2 SMNVEV (reference sequence). The CDR3 loop reads CATVGADTQYF. CDR3 nucleotide sequence: TGTGCCACCGTGGGGGCGGATACGCAGTATTTT.